This is a list of T cell receptor beta chains from one sample in a study of CD8+CD57+ T cells in acquired aplastic anemia. MiXCR, run by TCRdb on the reads, gives a single entry per CDR3 protein. The sample gives roughly 130,000 distinct CDR3 sequences, around 48% of which show up once; 2% to 3% is in the top ten. The sample was sorted CD4+, CD8+, or CD8+CD57+ T cells (not recorded which) from PBMCs. These receptors came from a human donor in good health, serving as a control. Both conserved end residues are part of each CDR3.

v_gene: TRBV29-1
j_gene: TRBJ2-7
CDR3aa: CSVRTGGLSYEQYF

v_gene: TRBV10-3
j_gene: TRBJ2-7
CDR3aa: CAISALLAGGSDLYEQYF

v_gene: TRBV12-3/TRBV12-4
j_gene: TRBJ2-7
CDR3aa: CASSPSKGAGGSYEQYF

v_gene: TRBV7-2
j_gene: TRBJ2-4
CDR3aa: CASSLFRFDRGLKNIQYF

v_gene: TRBV12-3/TRBV12-4
j_gene: TRBJ2-1
CDR3aa: CASSLGLVNEQFF

v_gene: TRBV20-1
j_gene: TRBJ2-7
CDR3aa: CSAKGPGAEQYF

v_gene: TRBV19
j_gene: TRBJ1-6
CDR3aa: CASRLDVGSSPLHF

v_gene: TRBV19
j_gene: TRBJ2-1
CDR3aa: CASSIVEYNEQFF

v_gene: TRBV6-2/TRBV6-3
j_gene: TRBJ1-6
CDR3aa: CASSRRRGTGNSPLHF

v_gene: TRBV7-9
j_gene: TRBJ2-4
CDR3aa: CASSLVNLLAKNIQYF

v_gene: TRBV7-6
j_gene: TRBJ1-1
CDR3aa: CASSSQGVTEAFF

v_gene: TRBV5-4
j_gene: TRBJ2-5
CDR3aa: CASSLHRETQYF

v_gene: TRBV29-1
j_gene: TRBJ1-1
CDR3aa: CSIRGGGNTEAFF

v_gene: TRBV24-1
j_gene: TRBJ2-1
CDR3aa: CATSDASGGAINEQFF

v_gene: TRBV7-2
j_gene: TRBJ2-1
CDR3aa: CASSLALGGGRNEQFF

v_gene: TRBV6-1
j_gene: TRBJ2-2
CDR3aa: CASTRSDTGELSF

v_gene: TRBV2
j_gene: TRBJ2-5
CDR3aa: CASSPSLVLVGETQYF

v_gene: TRBV7-8
j_gene: TRBJ1-2
CDR3aa: CASSLVGLGQNGYTF

v_gene: TRBV29-1
j_gene: TRBJ1-4
CDR3aa: CGGAGASTNEKLFF

v_gene: TRBV10-3
j_gene: TRBJ2-7
CDR3aa: CAISESEGLALEQYF

v_gene: TRBV7-2
j_gene: TRBJ1-5
CDR3aa: CASRLGRNQPQHF

v_gene: TRBV20-1
j_gene: TRBJ2-5
CDR3aa: CSASRIGETQYF

v_gene: TRBV19
j_gene: TRBJ1-2
CDR3aa: CASTDSDYGYTF

v_gene: TRBV11-1
j_gene: TRBJ2-2
CDR3aa: CASSLSLETGELFF

v_gene: TRBV6-1
j_gene: TRBJ1-3
CDR3aa: CASGKLGELGNTIYF

v_gene: TRBV6-1
j_gene: TRBJ2-3
CDR3aa: CAVEGSTDTQYF

v_gene: TRBV7-3
j_gene: TRBJ1-1
CDR3aa: CASSLTEDTEAFF

v_gene: TRBV2
j_gene: TRBJ2-1
CDR3aa: CASMRRGLANEQFF

v_gene: TRBV29-1
j_gene: TRBJ1-5
CDR3aa: CSVVQSSNQPQHF

v_gene: TRBV3-1
j_gene: TRBJ2-3
CDR3aa: CASSQLLAQGPDTQYF

v_gene: TRBV20-1
j_gene: TRBJ2-7
CDR3aa: CSAGDLPEQYF

v_gene: TRBV6-5
j_gene: TRBJ1-2
CDR3aa: CASSCIGQGACGYTF

v_gene: TRBV24-1
j_gene: TRBJ1-2
CDR3aa: CATSETRTGSGYTF

v_gene: TRBV2
j_gene: TRBJ2-7
CDR3aa: CASSELRGGPYEQYF

v_gene: TRBV19
j_gene: TRBJ2-3
CDR3aa: CASSNPSTDTQYF

v_gene: TRBV11-2
j_gene: TRBJ1-2
CDR3aa: CASSLGGQGQDYGCTF

v_gene: TRBV12-3/TRBV12-4
j_gene: TRBJ2-7
CDR3aa: CASSLFGPYEQYF

v_gene: TRBV7-2
j_gene: .
CDR3aa: CASSPGHAYEQYF

v_gene: TRBV7-2
j_gene: TRBJ2-7
CDR3aa: CASSSLTYEQYF

v_gene: TRBV6-1
j_gene: TRBJ1-5
CDR3aa: CASKGQINQPQHF

v_gene: TRBV20-1
j_gene: TRBJ1-1
CDR3aa: CSARRTSNTEAFF

v_gene: TRBV4-2
j_gene: TRBJ1-3
CDR3aa: CASSPPDGTGGRNTIYF

v_gene: TRBV2
j_gene: TRBJ2-5
CDR3aa: CASSPSGGALETQYF

v_gene: TRBV19
j_gene: TRBJ1-4
CDR3aa: CASSINRVGEKLFF

v_gene: TRBV7-9
j_gene: TRBJ2-7
CDR3aa: CASSAGGRYEQYF

v_gene: TRBV3-1
j_gene: TRBJ2-1
CDR3aa: CASSQGVWGAGEQFF

v_gene: TRBV15
j_gene: TRBJ1-2
CDR3aa: CATSPGLKSDGYTF

v_gene: TRBV7-3
j_gene: TRBJ1-2
CDR3aa: CASSVRQGEGYTF

v_gene: TRBV13
j_gene: TRBJ1-5
CDR3aa: CASSGDRGVQPQHF

v_gene: TRBV6-1
j_gene: TRBJ2-2
CDR3aa: CASSPDRDTGELFF

v_gene: TRBV20-1
j_gene: TRBJ2-3
CDR3aa: CSARDSGGGFSTDTQYF

v_gene: TRBV24-1
j_gene: TRBJ2-1
CDR3aa: CATSAAGRGNEQFF

v_gene: TRBV10-3
j_gene: TRBJ1-1
CDR3aa: CAISRTGAEAFF

v_gene: TRBV7-2
j_gene: TRBJ2-7
CDR3aa: CASSLQGGRYERYF

v_gene: TRBV7-2
j_gene: TRBJ1-3
CDR3aa: CASSYQTGTSGNTIYF